The source of this T cell receptor beta chain is a study of shared clonotypes between healthy human individuals. Using immunoSEQ multiplex PCR, the repertoire was profiled, and TCRdb retains in-frame clones only, with some absent. This table holds some 2,400,000 clones, more than 90% found once. Healthy and HIV-negative, the adult donors had no recent acute infections or vaccinations. Trimming took off 2 bases at V and 16 bases at J, with 12 bases between the two ends. The CDR3 has 11 residues. Germline-derived CDR1 and CDR2 are GTSNPN and SVGIG (reference sequence). Of note for this clone: What it binds is unknown.

Study conclusions and caveats: The authors expected sequencing depth to affect clonotype sharing among donors. Only blood was sampled, and tissue TCR repertoires likely differ from blood ones.

This TCR was sampled from a man aged 18 to 30 in good health. The sequenced material came from naive CD4+ T cells sorted from blood. The subset denotes: CD45RA+ positively selected. The chain links TRBV30 to TRBJ2-6, with a possible D match to TRBD1 (6 bases). The CDR3 DNA is TGTGCCTGGAGTCCTCCAGGGGATCTGACTTTC. This translates into CAWSPPGDLTF.